This T cell receptor beta chain was profiled in a study of shared clonotypes between healthy human individuals. Across the study: Every donor yielded three CD4 naive, three CD4 memory, two CD8 naive and one CD8 memory plate.

The method was immunoSEQ multiplex PCR; TCRdb's version includes in-frame clones alone and lacks a portion of them. Here the sample spans 100,000 to 120,000 clones, 55% to 80% being singletons. Study-level points and caveats: Four donors held around 5% of naive CD4 clonotypes in common. The generation probabilities recorded for non-shared clonotypes fell below those of clonotypes shared by all four donors.

This clone showed up just once. What it binds is unknown. CD8 memory merged CD45RO+ with CCR7-negative CD45RA+ TemRA cells. The sequenced material came from memory CD8+ T cells sorted from blood. Subset: CD45RO+ cells pooled with CCR7-negative TemRA cells. The sequence was obtained from a woman aged 25 to 39 in good health.

CDR3 nucleotide sequence: TGCGCCAGCAGCGCCAGGGGCGCCCCCTCTTTCGGCTACACCTTC. This sequence encodes CASSARGAPSFGYTF. The chain uses TRBV5-1 and TRBJ1-2, with D possibly TRBD1 on 6 matching bases. The CDR3 sequence is 15 residues long. Germline loops: CDR1 SGHRS, CDR2 YFSETQ. The V gene lost 4 bases and the J gene lost 8 bases, with 21 bases spanning the gap.